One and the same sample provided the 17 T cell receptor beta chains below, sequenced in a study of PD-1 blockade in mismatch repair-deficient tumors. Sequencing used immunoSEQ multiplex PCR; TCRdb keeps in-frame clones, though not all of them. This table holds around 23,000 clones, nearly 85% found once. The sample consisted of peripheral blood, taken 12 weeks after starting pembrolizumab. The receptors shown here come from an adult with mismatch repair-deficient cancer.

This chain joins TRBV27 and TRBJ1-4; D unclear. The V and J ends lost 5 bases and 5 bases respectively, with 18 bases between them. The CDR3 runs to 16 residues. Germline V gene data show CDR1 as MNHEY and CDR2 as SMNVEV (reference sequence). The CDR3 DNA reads TGTGCCAGCAGTATTGACGGATTCGACCAGAATGAAAAACTGTTTTTT. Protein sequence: CASSIDGFDQNEKLFF.

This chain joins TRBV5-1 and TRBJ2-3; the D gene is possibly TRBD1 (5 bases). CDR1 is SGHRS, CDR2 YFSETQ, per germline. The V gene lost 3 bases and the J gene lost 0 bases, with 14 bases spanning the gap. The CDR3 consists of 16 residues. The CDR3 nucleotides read TGCGCCAGCAGCTGGGCGACAGAGGCTAGCACAGATACGCAGTATTTT. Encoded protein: CASSWATEASTDTQYF.

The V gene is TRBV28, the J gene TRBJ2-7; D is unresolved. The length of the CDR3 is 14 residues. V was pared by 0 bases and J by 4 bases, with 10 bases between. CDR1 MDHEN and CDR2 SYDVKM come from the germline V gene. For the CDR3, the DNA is TGTGCCAGCAGTTTATGGGGCGGATCTTACGAGCAGTACTTC. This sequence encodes CASSLWGGSYEQYF.

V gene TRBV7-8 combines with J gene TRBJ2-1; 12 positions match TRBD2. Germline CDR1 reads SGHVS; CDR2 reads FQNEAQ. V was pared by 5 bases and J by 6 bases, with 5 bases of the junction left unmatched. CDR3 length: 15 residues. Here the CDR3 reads CASSNLAGGFNEQFF. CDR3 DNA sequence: TGTGCCAGCAGCAACCTAGCGGGAGGGTTCAATGAGCAGTTCTTC.

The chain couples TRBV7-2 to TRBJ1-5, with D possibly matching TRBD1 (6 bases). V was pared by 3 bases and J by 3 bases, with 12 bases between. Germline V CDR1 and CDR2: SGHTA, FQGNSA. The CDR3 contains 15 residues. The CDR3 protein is CASSLGGGYNQPQHF. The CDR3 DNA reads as TGTGCCAGCAGCTTGGGTGGGGGCTACAATCAGCCCCAGCATTTT.

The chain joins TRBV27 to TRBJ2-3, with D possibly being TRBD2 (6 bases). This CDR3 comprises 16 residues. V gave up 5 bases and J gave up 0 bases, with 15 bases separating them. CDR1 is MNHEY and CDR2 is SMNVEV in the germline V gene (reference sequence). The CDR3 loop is CASSPTLATSTDTQYF. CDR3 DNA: TGTGCCAGCAGTCCCACTCTAGCGACTAGCACAGATACGCAGTATTTT.

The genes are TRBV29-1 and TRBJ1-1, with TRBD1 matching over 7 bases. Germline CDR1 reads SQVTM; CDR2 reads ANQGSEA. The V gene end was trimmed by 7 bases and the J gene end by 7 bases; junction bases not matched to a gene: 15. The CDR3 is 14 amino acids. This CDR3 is CSGRGGGGGDEAFF. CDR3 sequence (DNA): TGCAGCGGACGAGGAGGGGGCGGGGGAGATGAAGCTTTCTTT.

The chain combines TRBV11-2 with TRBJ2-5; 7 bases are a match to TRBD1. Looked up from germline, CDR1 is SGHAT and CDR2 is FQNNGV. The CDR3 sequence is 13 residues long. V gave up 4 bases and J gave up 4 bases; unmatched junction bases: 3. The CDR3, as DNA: TGTGCCAGCAGCTCGGACAGGAGAGAGACCCAGTACTTC. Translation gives CASSSDRRETQYF.

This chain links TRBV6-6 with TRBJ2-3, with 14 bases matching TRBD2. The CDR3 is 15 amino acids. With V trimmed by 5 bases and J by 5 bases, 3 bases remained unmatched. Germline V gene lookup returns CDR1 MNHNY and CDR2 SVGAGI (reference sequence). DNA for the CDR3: TGTGCCAGCAGTCCCGGGACTAGCGGGAGAGATACGCAGTATTTT. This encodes CASSPGTSGRDTQYF.

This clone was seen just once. CDR3 region: CASSGQGLAKNIQYF. CDR3 bases: TGTGCCAGCAGTGGACAGGGGCTGGCCAAAAACATTCAGTACTTC. This chain links TRBV5-5 with TRBJ2-4; 9 bases match TRBD1. Unmatched junction bases numbered 4, after V lost 5 bases and J lost 1 base. Germline CDR1 is SGHKS and CDR2 is YYEKEE (reference sequence). This CDR3 spans 15 amino acids.

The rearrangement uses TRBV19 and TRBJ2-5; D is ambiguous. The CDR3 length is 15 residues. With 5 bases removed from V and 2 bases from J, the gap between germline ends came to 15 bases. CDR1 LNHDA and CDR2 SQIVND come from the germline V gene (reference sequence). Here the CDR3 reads CASSPVGRKQETQYF. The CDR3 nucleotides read TGTGCCAGTAGTCCGGTTGGCCGGAAGCAAGAGACCCAGTACTTC.

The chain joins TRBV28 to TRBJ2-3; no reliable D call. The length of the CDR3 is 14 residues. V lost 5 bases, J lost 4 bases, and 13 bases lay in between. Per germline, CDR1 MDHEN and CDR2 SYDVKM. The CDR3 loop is CASSTPALADTQYF. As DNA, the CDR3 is TGTGCCAGCAGTACCCCGGCCCTGGCAGATACGCAGTATTTT.

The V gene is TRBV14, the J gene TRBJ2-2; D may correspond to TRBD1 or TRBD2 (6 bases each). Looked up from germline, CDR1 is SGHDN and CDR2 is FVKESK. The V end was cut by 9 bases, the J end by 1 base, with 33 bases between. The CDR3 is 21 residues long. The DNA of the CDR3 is TGTGCCAGGGGAGCCGGGGGTCCGGGACACCCAATGCGCGGGAACACCGGGGAGCTGTTTTTT. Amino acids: CARGAGGPGHPMRGNTGELFF.

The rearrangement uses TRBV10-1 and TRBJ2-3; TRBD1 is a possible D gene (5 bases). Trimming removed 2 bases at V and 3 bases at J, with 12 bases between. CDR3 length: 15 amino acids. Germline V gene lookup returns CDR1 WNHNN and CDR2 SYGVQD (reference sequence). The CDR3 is CASSEGLGETDTQYF. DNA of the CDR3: TGCGCCAGCAGTGAGGGGCTAGGGGAAACAGATACGCAGTATTTT.

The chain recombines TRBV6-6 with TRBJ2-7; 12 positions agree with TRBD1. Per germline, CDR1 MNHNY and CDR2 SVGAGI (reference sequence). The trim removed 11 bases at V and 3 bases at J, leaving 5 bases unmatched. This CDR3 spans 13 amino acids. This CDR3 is CASGQGAYYEQYF. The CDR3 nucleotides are TGTGCCTCGGGACAGGGGGCCTACTACGAGCAGTACTTC.

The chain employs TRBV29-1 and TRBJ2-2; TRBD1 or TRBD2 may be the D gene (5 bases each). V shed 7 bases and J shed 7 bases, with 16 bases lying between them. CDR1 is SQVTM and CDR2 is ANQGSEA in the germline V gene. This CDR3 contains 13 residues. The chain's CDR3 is CSGSPGLGGELFF. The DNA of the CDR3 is TGCAGCGGCTCTCCGGGGCTAGGCGGGGAGCTGTTTTTT.

In nucleotides, the CDR3 is TGTGCCAGCAGCTTAGAGGGCCGCGGCTCCTACGAGCAGTACTTC. This translates into CASSLEGRGSYEQYF. The V gene is TRBV11-2, the J gene TRBJ2-7, with no clear D. The CDR3 sequence is 15 residues long. CDR1 SGHAT and CDR2 FQNNGV come from the germline V gene. V dropped 0 bases and J dropped 0 bases, with 9 bases sitting between them.